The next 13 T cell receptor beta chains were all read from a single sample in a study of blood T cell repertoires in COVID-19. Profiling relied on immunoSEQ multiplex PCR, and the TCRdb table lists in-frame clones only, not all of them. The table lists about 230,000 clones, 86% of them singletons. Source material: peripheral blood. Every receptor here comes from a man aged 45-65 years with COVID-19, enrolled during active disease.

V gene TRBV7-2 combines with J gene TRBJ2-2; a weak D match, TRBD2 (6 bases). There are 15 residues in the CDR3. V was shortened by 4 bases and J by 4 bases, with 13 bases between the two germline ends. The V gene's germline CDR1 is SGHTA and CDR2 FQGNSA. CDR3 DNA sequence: TGTGCCAGCAGCTCGGACGGGGGAGTCACCGGGGAGCTGTTTTTT. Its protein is CASSSDGGVTGELFF.

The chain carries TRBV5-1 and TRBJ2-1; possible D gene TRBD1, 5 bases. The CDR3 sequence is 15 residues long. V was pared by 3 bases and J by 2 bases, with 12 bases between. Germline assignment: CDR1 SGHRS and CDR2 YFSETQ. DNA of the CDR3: TGCGCCAGCAGCTCCTCAGGGTCCACCTACAATGAGCAGTTCTTC. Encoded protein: CASSSSGSTYNEQFF.

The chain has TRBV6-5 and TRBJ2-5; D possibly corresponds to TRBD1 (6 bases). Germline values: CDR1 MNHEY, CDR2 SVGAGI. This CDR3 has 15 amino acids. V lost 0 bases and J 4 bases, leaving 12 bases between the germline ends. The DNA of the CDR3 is TGTGCCAGCAGTTACTCCCAGGGCAGGGGAGAGACCCAGTACTTC. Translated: CASSYSQGRGETQYF.

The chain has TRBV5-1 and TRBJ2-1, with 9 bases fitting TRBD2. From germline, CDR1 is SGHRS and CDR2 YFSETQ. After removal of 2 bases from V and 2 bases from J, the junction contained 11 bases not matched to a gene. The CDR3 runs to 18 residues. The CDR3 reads CASSFPGAGGSTYNEQFF. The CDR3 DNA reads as TGCGCCAGCAGCTTCCCCGGGGCGGGGGGGAGTACCTACAATGAGCAGTTCTTC.

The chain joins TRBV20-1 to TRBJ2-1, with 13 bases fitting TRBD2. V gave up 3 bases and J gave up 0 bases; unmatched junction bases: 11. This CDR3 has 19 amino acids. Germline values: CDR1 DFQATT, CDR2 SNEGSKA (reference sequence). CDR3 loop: CSASSPRLAGGDSYNEQFF. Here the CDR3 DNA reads TGCAGTGCTAGTTCTCCGAGACTAGCGGGAGGTGACTCCTACAATGAGCAGTTCTTC.

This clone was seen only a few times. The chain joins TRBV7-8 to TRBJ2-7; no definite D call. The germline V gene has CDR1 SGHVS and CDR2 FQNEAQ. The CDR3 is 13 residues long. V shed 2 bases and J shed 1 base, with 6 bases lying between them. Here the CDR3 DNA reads TGTGCCAGCAGCTTAATAGTATCCTACGAGCAGTACTTC. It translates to CASSLIVSYEQYF.

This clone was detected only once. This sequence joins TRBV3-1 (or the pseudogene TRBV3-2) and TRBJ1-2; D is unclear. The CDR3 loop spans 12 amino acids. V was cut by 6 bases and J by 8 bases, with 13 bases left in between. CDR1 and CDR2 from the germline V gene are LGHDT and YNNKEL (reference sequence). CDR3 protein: CASSSRERGYTF. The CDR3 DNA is TGTGCCAGCAGTTCCCGGGAGCGGGGCTACACCTTC.

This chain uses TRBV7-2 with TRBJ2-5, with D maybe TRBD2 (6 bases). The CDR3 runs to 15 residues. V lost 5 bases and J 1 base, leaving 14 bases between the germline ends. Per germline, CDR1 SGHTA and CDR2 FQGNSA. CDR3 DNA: TGTGCCAGCAGCCCTCAAGCGGGTTTCCAAGAGACCCAGTACTTC. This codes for CASSPQAGFQETQYF.

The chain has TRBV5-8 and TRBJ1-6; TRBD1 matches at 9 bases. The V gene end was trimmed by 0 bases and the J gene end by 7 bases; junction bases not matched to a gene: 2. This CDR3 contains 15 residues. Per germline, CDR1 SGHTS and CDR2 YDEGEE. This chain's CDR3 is CASSLVDRGNSPLHF. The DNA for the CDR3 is TGTGCCAGCAGCTTGGTGGACAGGGGAAATTCACCCCTCCACTTT.

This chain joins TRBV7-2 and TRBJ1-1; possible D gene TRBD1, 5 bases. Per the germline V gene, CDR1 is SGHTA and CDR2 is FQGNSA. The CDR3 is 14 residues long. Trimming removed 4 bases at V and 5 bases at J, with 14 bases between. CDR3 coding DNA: TGTGCCAGCAGCTGGGACCTCGGGGGGACTGAAGCTTTCTTT. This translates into CASSWDLGGTEAFF.

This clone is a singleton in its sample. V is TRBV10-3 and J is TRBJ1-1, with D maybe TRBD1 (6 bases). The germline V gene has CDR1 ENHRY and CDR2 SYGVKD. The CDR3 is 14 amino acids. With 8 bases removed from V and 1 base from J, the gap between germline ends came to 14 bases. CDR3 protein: CAIGNGGGNTEAFF. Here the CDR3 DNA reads TGTGCCATCGGAAATGGGGGCGGGAACACTGAAGCTTTCTTT.

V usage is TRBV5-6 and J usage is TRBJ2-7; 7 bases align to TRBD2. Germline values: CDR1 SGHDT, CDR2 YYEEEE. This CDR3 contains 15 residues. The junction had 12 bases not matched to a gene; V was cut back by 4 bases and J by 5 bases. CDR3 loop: CASSQRGSGRNEQYF. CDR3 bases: TGTGCCAGCAGCCAGCGCGGGAGTGGGAGGAACGAGCAGTACTTC.

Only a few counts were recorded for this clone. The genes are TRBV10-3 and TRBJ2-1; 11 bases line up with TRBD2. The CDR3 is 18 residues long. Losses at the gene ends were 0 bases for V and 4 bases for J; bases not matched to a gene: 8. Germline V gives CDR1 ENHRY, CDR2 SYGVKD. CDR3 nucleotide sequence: TGTGCCATCAGTGAGTCTCGACTAGCGGGGAGCGATTACAATGAGCAGTTCTTC. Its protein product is CAISESRLAGSDYNEQFF.